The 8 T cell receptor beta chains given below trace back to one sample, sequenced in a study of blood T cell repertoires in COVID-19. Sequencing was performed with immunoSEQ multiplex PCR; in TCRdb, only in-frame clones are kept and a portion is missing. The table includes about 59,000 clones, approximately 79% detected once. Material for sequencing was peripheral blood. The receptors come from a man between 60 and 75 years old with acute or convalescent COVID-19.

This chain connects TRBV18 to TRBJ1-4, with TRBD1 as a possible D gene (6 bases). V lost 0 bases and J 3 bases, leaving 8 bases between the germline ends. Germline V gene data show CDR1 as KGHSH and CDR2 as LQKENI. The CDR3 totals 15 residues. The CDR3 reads CASSPPDSPNEKLFF. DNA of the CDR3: TGTGCCAGCTCACCACCGGACAGTCCTAATGAAAAACTGTTTTTT.

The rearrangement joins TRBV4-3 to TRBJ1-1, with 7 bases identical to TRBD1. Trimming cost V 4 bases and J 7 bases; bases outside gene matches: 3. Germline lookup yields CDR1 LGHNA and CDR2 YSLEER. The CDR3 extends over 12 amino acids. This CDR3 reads CASSLWDSEAFF. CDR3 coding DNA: TGCGCCAGCAGCCTATGGGACAGTGAAGCTTTCTTT.

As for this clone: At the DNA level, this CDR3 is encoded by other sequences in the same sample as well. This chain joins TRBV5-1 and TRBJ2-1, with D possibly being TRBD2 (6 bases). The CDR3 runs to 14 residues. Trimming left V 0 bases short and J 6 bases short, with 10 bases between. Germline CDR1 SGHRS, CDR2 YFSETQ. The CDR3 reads CASSLEAEGNEQFF. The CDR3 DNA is TGCGCCAGCAGCTTGGAAGCGGAGGGCAATGAGCAGTTCTTC. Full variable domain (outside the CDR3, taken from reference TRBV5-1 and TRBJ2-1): KAGVTQTPRYLIKTRGQQVTLSCSPISGHRSVSWYQQTPGQGLQFLFEYFSETQRNKGNFPGRFSGRQFSNSRSEMNVSTLELGDSALYLCASSLEAEGNEQFFGPGTRLTVL.

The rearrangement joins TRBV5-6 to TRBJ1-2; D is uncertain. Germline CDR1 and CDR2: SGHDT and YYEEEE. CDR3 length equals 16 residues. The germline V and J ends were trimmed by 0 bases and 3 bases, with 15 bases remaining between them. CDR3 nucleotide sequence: TGTGCCAGCAGCTTGGGAGATGTCCTTTCCGACTATGGCTACACCTTC. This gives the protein CASSLGDVLSDYGYTF. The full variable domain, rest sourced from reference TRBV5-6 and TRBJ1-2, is DAGVTQSPTHLIKTRGQQVTLRCSPKSGHDTVSWYQQALGQGPQFIFQYYEEEERQRGNFPDRFSGHQFPNYSSELNVNALLLGDSALYLCASSLGDVLSDYGYTFGSGTRLTVV.

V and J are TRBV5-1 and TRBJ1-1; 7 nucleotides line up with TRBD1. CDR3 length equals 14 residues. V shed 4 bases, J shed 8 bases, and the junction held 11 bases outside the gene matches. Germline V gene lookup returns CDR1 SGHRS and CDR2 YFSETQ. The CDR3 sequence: CASSPLGTDTEAFF. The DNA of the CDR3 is TGCGCCAGCAGCCCGCTCGGGACAGATACCGAAGCTTTCTTT.

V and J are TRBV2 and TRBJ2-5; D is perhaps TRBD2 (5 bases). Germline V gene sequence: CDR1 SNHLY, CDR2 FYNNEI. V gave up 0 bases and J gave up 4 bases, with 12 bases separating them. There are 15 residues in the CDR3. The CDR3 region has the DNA TGTGCCAGCAGTGAAGCGCTGGGAGAACCAGAGACCCAGTACTTC. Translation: CASSEALGEPETQYF.

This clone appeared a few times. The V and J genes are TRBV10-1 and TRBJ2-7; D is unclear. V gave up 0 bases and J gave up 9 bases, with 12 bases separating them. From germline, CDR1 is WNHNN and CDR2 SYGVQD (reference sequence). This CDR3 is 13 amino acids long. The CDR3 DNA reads TGCGCCAGCAGTGAGTCCAAGCATTTCGGGCAGTACTTC. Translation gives CASSESKHFGQYF.

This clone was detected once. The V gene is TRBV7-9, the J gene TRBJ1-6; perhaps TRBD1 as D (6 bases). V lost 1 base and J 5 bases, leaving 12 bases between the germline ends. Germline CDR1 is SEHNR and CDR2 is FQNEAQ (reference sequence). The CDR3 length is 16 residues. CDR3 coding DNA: TGTGCCAGCAGCTTAGGGTGGGGGCTGGATAATTCACCCCTCCACTTT. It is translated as CASSLGWGLDNSPLHF.